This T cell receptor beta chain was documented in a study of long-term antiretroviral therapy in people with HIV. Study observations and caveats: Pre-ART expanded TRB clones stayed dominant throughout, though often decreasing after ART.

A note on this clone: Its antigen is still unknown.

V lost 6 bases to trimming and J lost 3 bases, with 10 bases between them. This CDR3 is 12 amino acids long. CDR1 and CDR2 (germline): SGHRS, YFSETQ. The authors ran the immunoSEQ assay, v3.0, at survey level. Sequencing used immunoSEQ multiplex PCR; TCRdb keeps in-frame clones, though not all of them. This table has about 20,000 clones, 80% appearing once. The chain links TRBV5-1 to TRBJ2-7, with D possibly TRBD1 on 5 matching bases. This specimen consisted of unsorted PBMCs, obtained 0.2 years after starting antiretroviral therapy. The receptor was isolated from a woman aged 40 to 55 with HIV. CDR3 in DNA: TGCGCCAGCACCGACGACAGCTACGAGCAGTACTTC. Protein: CASTDDSYEQYF.